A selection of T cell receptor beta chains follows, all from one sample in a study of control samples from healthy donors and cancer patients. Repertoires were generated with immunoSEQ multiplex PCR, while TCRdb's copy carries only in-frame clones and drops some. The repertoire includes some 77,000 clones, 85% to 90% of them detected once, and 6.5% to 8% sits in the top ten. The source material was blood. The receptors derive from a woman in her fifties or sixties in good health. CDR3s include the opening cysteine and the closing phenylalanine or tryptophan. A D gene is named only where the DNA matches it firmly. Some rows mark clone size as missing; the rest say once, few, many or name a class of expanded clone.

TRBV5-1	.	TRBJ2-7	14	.	TGCGCCAGCACCGCGGGCGGCGGCTCCTACGAGCAGTACTTC	CASTAGGGSYEQYF
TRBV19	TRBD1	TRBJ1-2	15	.	TGTGCCAGTAGTATTAGGACAGGGGGCTTCTATGGCTACACCTTC	CASSIRTGGFYGYTF
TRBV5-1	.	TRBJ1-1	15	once	TGCGCCAGCAGCTTGGACTTGCTACTGAACACTGAAGCTTTCTTT	CASSLDLLLNTEAFF
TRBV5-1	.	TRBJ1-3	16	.	TGCGCCAGCAGCTTGGAGGGCAGAACCTCTGGAAACACCATATATTTT	CASSLEGRTSGNTIYF
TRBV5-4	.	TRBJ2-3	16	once	TGTGCCAGCAGCCTCCTTACATCCGCTAGCACAGATACGCAGTATTTT	CASSLLTSASTDTQYF
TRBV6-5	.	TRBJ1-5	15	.	TGTGCCAGCAGCCTGGACAGCTATAGCAATCAGCCCCAGCATTTT	CASSLDSYSNQPQHF
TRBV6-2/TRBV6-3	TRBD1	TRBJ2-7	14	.	TGTGCCAGCAGCCGTCCCGGGACAGGGGACGAGCAGTACTTC	CASSRPGTGDEQYF
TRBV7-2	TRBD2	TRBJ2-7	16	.	TGTGCCAGCAGCTTAGGGCCAGCGGGAGGCCAGGGGGAGCAGTACTTC	CASSLGPAGGQGEQYF
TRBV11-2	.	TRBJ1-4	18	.	TGTGCCAGCAGCCCATCTTGGGGGGGGCGCTTAGCTAATGAAAAACTGTTTTTT	CASSPSWGGRLANEKLFF
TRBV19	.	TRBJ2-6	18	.	TGTGCCAGTAGTATAGGACACAGGGCCCTCTCTGGGGCCAACGTCCTGACTTTC	CASSIGHRALSGANVLTF
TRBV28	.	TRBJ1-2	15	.	TGTGCCAGCAGGACCTCAGGGAGGGTAAACTATGGCTACACCTTC	CASRTSGRVNYGYTF
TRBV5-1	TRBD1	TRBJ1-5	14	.	TGCGCCAGCAGCTTGGGACAGGGCGATCAGCCCCAGCATTTT	CASSLGQGDQPQHF
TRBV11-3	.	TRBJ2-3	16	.	TGTGCCAGCAGCTTAGGGGGACGGGGAGGAGCAGATACGCAGTATTTT	CASSLGGRGGADTQYF
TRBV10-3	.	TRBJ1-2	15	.	TGTGCCATCAGTGGGAATGGGGGCAAGGACTATGGCTACACCTTC	CAISGNGGKDYGYTF
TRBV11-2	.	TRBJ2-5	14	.	TGTGCCAGCAGCTCCCCGAACGCTCAAGAGACCCAGTACTTC	CASSSPNAQETQYF
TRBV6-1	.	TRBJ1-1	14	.	TGTGCCAGCAGTGAAAGGGGTGTAGAGACTGAAGCTTTCTTT	CASSERGVETEAFF
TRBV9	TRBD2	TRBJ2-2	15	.	TGTGCCAGCAGCGATACTAGCGGTTACACCGGGGAGCTGTTTTTT	CASSDTSGYTGELFF
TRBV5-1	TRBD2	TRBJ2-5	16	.	TGCGCCAGCAGCCTCCAGAGTACCCGGGGAGGGGAGACCCAGTACTTC	CASSLQSTRGGETQYF
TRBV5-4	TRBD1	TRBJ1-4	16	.	TGTGCCAGCACCGACTCAGGACAGGGGGCAGGAGAAAAACTGTTTTTT	CASTDSGQGAGEKLFF
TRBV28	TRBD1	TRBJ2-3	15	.	TGTGCCAGCAGACATAGGGGGCAGAATACAGATACGCAGTATTTT	CASRHRGQNTDTQYF
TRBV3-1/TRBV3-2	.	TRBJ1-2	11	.	TGTGCCAGCAGCTCCGGTGGCGGCTACACCTTC	CASSSGGGYTF
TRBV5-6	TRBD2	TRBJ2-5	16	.	TGTGCCAGCAGCTTCGAACTAGCGGGAGGCCAAGAGACCCAGTACTTC	CASSFELAGGQETQYF
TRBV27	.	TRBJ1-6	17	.	TGTGCCAGCAGTTTGGGGACGGGGTACAGCTATAATTCACCCCTCCACTTT	CASSLGTGYSYNSPLHF
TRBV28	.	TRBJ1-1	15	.	TGTGCCAGCAGTTTATATCAGCCAGTGAACACTGAAGCTTTCTTT	CASSLYQPVNTEAFF
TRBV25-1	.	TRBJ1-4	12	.	TGTGCCAGCAAGGGGCTACAAGAAAAACTGTTTTTT	CASKGLQEKLFF
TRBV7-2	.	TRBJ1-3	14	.	TGTGCCAGCAGCTTAGGTACAACTGGAAACACCATATATTTT	CASSLGTTGNTIYF
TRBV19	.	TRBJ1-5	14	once	TGTGCCAGTAGTGTCCAGGGGCCCAATCAGCCCCAGCATTTT	CASSVQGPNQPQHF
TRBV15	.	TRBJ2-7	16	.	TGTGCCACTCACCCCGGGCGGGACCTACCACCCTACGAGCAGTACTTC	CATHPGRDLPPYEQYF
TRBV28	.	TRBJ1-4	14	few	TGTGCCAGCAGGTCCAGGAGAAATAATGAAAAACTGTTTTTT	CASRSRRNNEKLFF
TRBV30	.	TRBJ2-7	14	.	TGTGCCTGCCGCTGGAACGGGGCCCCATTGGAGCAGTACTTC	CACRWNGAPLEQYF
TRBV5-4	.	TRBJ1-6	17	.	TGTGCCAGCAGCAAGGGCCTCCAAAAGTCCTATAATTCACCCCTCCACTTT	CASSKGLQKSYNSPLHF
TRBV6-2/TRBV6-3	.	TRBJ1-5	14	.	TGTGCCAGCAGTCAGACAGCTAACAATCAGCCCCAGCATTTT	CASSQTANNQPQHF
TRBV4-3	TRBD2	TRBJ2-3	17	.	TGCGCCAGCAGCCGGAAAAGTGGACTAGCCCGAGGGGATACGCAGTATTTT	CASSRKSGLARGDTQYF
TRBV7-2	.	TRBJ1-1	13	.	TGTGCCAGCAGCTTAATAGAGGACACTGAAGCTTTCTTT	CASSLIEDTEAFF
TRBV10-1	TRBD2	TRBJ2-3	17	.	TGCGCCAGCGCCCCCGGCCGGCGGGGGGGCGTCGCAGATACGCAGTATTTT	CASAPGRRGGVADTQYF
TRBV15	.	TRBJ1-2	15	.	TGTGCCACCAGCGAGGAGGGGCCACCTTCTAGAGGCTACACCTTC	CATSEEGPPSRGYTF
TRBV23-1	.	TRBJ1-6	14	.	TGCGCCAGATCACAGGGTCCCTATAATTCACCCCTCCACTTT	CARSQGPYNSPLHF
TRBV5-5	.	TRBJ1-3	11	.	TGTGCCAGCAGCCTCGGACAGCAAAATCCTTTT	CASSLGQQNPF
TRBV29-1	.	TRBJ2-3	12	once	TGCAGCGGGTATAGCGGCACAGATACGCAGTATTTT	CSGYSGTDTQYF
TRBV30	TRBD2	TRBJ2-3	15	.	TGTGCCTGGAGCGGGACTAGCGGGAAGACAGATACGCAGTATTTT	CAWSGTSGKTDTQYF
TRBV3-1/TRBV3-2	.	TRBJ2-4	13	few	TGTGCCAGCAGCCAAGGACATAAAAACATTCAGTACTTC	CASSQGHKNIQYF
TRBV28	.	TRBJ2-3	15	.	TGTGCCAGCAGTTTATATGGCATCAGCACAGATACGCAGTATTTT	CASSLYGISTDTQYF
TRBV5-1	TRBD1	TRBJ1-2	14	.	TGCGCCAGCAGCCCAGGACAGGGGGCCTATGGCTACACCTTC	CASSPGQGAYGYTF
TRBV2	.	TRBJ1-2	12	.	TGTGCCAGCAGTGAAGTCCCCAGTGGCTACACCTTC	CASSEVPSGYTF